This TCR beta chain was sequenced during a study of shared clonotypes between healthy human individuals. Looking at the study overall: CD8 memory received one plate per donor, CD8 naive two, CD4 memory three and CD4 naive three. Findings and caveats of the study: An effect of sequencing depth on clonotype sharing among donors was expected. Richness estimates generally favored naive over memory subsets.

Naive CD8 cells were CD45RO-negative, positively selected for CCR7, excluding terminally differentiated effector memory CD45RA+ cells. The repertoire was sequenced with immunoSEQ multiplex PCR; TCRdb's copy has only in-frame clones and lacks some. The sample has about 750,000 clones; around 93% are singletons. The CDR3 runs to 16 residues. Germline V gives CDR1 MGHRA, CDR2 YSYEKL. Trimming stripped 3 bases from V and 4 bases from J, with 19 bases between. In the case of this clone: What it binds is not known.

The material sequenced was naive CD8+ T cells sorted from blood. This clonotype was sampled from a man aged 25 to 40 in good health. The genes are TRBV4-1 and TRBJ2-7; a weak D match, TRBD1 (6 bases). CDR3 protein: CASSQTGGDGLYEQYF. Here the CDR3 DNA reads TGCGCCAGCAGCCAGACAGGAGGAGATGGGTTGTACGAGCAGTACTTC.